This T cell receptor (beta chain) was retrieved from a study of cytomegalovirus exposure and HLA in healthy donors. Study-level findings and limits: 164 TCR beta chains were listed as cytomegalovirus-associated. Reportedly, fewer N-insertions than the 666-donor mean appeared in an Asian-associated ancestry cluster in a later analysis. For most TCR sequences rarity was the rule, although some public TCRs occurred in many donors. Reportedly, cytomegalovirus status was diagnosed with high sensitivity and specificity.

The ends lost 4 bases at V and 4 bases at J; junction bases unmatched: 10. Per the germline V gene, CDR1 is SEHNR and CDR2 is FQNEAQ (reference sequence). This CDR3 contains 16 residues. The PCR had 60 Vbeta and 13 Jbeta primers. Clones were sequenced by immunoSEQ multiplex PCR, and TCRdb holds only the in-frame ones, with some missing. This sample has 100,000 to 150,000 clones; approximately 79% occur once, and the top ten carry less than 4.5%. For this clone: Its specificity is unknown.

This clonotype was obtained from a man younger than 40 in good health and CMV-seronegative. The J gene is TRBJ1-3, the V gene TRBV7-9; 7 bases match TRBD1. Source material: PBMCs. The DNA of the CDR3 is TGTGCCAGCAGCTCAAAGTTAACAGGGGACGGAAACACCATATATTTT. It translates to CASSSKLTGDGNTIYF.